The 9 T cell receptor beta chains presented below share a single source sample, sequenced in a study of blood T cell repertoires in COVID-19. This table comes from immunoSEQ multiplex PCR, and its TCRdb copy is limited to in-frame clones, with some not included. Of about 140,000 clones in the sample, about 86% were seen once. Source material: peripheral blood. Receptors were obtained from a human donor in a cohort sampled during active COVID-19.

This sequence joins TRBV3-1 (or the pseudogene TRBV3-2) and TRBJ1-5; D is unclear. The germline gives CDR1 LGHDT, CDR2 YNNKEL (reference sequence). V was clipped by 0 bases and J by 4 bases, with 10 bases between them. This CDR3 has 15 residues. The CDR3 region has the DNA TGTGCCAGCAGCCAAGATCTACGGGGAAATCAGCCCCAGCATTTT. Its translation: CASSQDLRGNQPQHF.

The rearrangement links TRBV2 to TRBJ1-5; D perhaps matches TRBD1 (6 bases). V was trimmed by 3 bases and J by 5 bases, leaving 14 bases between them. Per the germline V gene, CDR1 is SNHLY and CDR2 is FYNNEI. This CDR3 has 15 amino acids. Here the CDR3 DNA reads TGTGCCAGCAGTGAGGAACAGGGAGTACATCAGCCCCAGCATTTT. Its translation is CASSEEQGVHQPQHF.

The chain couples TRBV29-1 to TRBJ2-3; 9 nucleotides line up with TRBD1. Germline V gives CDR1 SQVTM, CDR2 ANQGSEA. The CDR3 contains 13 residues. Unmatched junction bases numbered 1, after V lost 3 bases and J lost 3 bases. CDR3 coding DNA: TGCAGCGTTGAGGGGACAGGGACAGATACGCAGTATTTT. This codes for CSVEGTGTDTQYF.

Here the CDR3 reads CASRRRGNDEQYF. The CDR3 nucleotides are TGTGCCAGCAGGCGCCGGGGGAACGACGAGCAGTACTTC. The chain joins TRBV2 to TRBJ2-7; a possible D gene is TRBD2 (6 bases). V was trimmed by 6 bases and J by 5 bases, leaving 14 bases between them. Per germline, CDR1 SNHLY and CDR2 FYNNEI. This CDR3 is 13 amino acids long. The complete variable domain, with remaining parts taken from reference TRBV2 and TRBJ2-7, reads EPEVTQTPSHQVTQMGQEVILRCVPISNHLYFYWYRQILGQKVEFLVSFYNNEISEKSEIFDDQFSVERPDGSNFTLKIRSTKLEDSAMYFCASRRRGNDEQYFGPGTRLTVT.

V usage is TRBV3-1 (or the pseudogene TRBV3-2) and J usage is TRBJ2-5; 13 bases are shared with TRBD2. CDR1 and CDR2 (germline): LGHDT, YNNKEL (reference sequence). J gave up 4 bases and V 1 base, and 0 bases lay outside the gene matches. The CDR3 contains 15 residues. The DNA for the CDR3 is TGTGCCAGCAGCCAAGGGACTAGCGGGGGAGAGACCCAGTACTTC. Translating gives CASSQGTSGGETQYF.

V gene TRBV5-6 combines with J gene TRBJ2-3; TRBD1 is a possible D gene (6 bases). V lost 1 base and J lost 2, with 14 bases in between. The CDR3 covers 16 residues. Germline lookup yields CDR1 SGHDT and CDR2 YYEEEE. The CDR3 DNA reads as TGTGCCAGCAGCTTGATCCCAGGGGACGCCACAGATACGCAGTATTTT. It codes for CASSLIPGDATDTQYF.

The chain carries TRBV7-9 and TRBJ2-5; D is perhaps TRBD2 (6 bases). The CDR3 extends over 13 amino acids. V was cut by 5 bases and J by 5 bases, with 12 bases left in between. CDR1 SEHNR and CDR2 FQNEAQ come from the germline V gene (reference sequence). CDR3 sequence reads: CASSPGLVETQYF. The DNA for the CDR3 is TGTGCCAGCAGCCCGGGACTTGTGGAGACCCAGTACTTC.

The J gene is TRBJ1-2, the V gene TRBV7-8, with D unresolved. The CDR3 loop spans 12 amino acids. Germline CDR1 reads SGHVS; CDR2 reads FQNEAQ. Trimming removed 2 bases from V and 6 bases from J, with 7 bases in between. The DNA for the CDR3 is TGTGCCAGCAGCTTAACCGGGAATGGCTACACCTTC. This gives the protein CASSLTGNGYTF.

This clone came up a few times. The chain links TRBV28 to TRBJ1-1, with D unresolved. The CDR3 is made up of 14 amino acids. V was clipped by 2 bases and J by 0 bases, with 7 bases between them. Germline V gene lookup returns CDR1 MDHEN and CDR2 SYDVKM. The CDR3 sequence: CASSLQALNTEAFF. In DNA, the CDR3 is TGTGCCAGCAGTTTACAGGCCTTGAACACTGAAGCTTTCTTT.